A single sample is the source of the 24 T cell receptor beta chains below, sequenced in a study of Ad26.COV2.S vaccination and SARS-CoV-2 variants. TCRdb keeps only in-frame clones here, not all; method: immunoSEQ multiplex PCR. Altogether some 370,000 clones are present, 83% being singletons, with the ten largest covering approximately 7%. Treatment reported: some 20 received Ad26.COV2.S at low or high dose, single or two shots; roughly 5 received placebo; per-sample allocation not given. The study sampled participants on day 63 after the first vaccine or placebo injection. Sequencing was performed on peripheral blood, taken in a trial of Ad26.COV2.S vaccine versus placebo. Receptors originate from a person between 18 and 60 years old who received the Ad26.COV2.S COVID-19 vaccine or a placebo.

This clone has just one count. This chain connects TRBV5-1 to TRBJ2-2; 10 bases line up with TRBD2. The CDR3 contains 17 residues. The V and J ends lost 0 bases and 7 bases, in that order; junction bases with no gene match: 9. The germline CDR1 and CDR2 sequences are SGHRS and YFSETQ. The chain's CDR3 is CASSLAHRIAGGGELFF. CDR3 sequence (DNA): TGCGCCAGCAGCTTGGCCCATAGGATAGCGGGAGGCGGGGAGCTGTTTTTT. The full variable domain, with the rest looked up from reference TRBV5-1 and TRBJ2-2, is KAGVTQTPRYLIKTRGQQVTLSCSPISGHRSVSWYQQTPGQGLQFLFEYFSETQRNKGNFPGRFSGRQFSNSRSEMNVSTLELGDSALYLCASSLAHRIAGGGELFFGEGSRLTVL.

This clone was detected once. CDR3 bases: TGTGCCAGCAGTGTAGCGAATCAGCCCCAGCATTTT. As protein: CASSVANQPQHF. This chain uses TRBV28 with TRBJ1-5; D ambiguous. CDR3 size: 12 residues. Germline lookup yields CDR1 MDHEN and CDR2 SYDVKM. V was cut by 5 bases and J by 4 bases, with 6 bases left in between.

This clone was seen a handful of times. The chain's CDR3 is CASSLRNYGYTF. The CDR3 DNA sequence: TGTGCCAGCAGTTTACGGAACTATGGCTACACCTTC. J is TRBJ1-2 and V is TRBV12-3 or TRBV12-4; D unclear. Trimming removed 2 bases from V and 2 bases from J, with 3 bases in between. There are 12 residues in the CDR3.

V usage is TRBV30 and J usage is TRBJ2-1; D gene ambiguous. Germline CDR1 and CDR2: GTSNPN and SVGIG (reference sequence). The V end was cut by 1 base, the J end by 2 bases, with 3 bases between. The CDR3 runs 12 residues. The CDR3 DNA is TGTGCCTGGAGTGATACCTACAATGAGCAGTTCTTC. It specifies CAWSDTYNEQFF.

This clone was seen a single time. The chain is built from TRBV7-3 and TRBJ1-1; 8 bases match TRBD1. The V gene end was trimmed by 5 bases and the J gene end by 5 bases; junction bases not matched to a gene: 7. The germline gives CDR1 SGHTA, CDR2 FQGTGA. The CDR3 totals 14 residues. CDR3 residues: CASSTTGGLTEAFF. The CDR3 nucleotides read TGTGCCAGCAGCACAACAGGGGGGTTAACTGAAGCTTTCTTT. The full variable domain, rest sourced from reference TRBV7-3 and TRBJ1-1, is GAGVSQTPSNKVTEKGKYVELRCDPISGHTALYWYRQSLGQGPEFLIYFQGTGAADDSGLPNDRFFAVRPEGSVSTLKIQRTERGDSAVYLCASSTTGGLTEAFFGQGTRLTVV.

The rearrangement joins TRBV18 to TRBJ1-2; the D gene is possibly TRBD1 (6 bases). V lost 6 bases and J 2 bases, leaving 10 bases between the germline ends. Germline-derived CDR1 and CDR2 are KGHSH and LQKENI. The CDR3 runs to 13 residues. CDR3 DNA: TGTGCCAGCTCCACCGGGACAAACTATGGCTACACCTTC. Its protein product is CASSTGTNYGYTF.

The chain recombines TRBV2 with TRBJ1-2, with TRBD1 matching over 7 bases. Germline loops: CDR1 SNHLY, CDR2 FYNNEI. The CDR3 loop spans 14 amino acids. V gave up 5 bases and J gave up 6 bases; unmatched junction bases: 9. The CDR3 reads CASSWTGPTDGYTF. The CDR3 DNA is TGTGCCAGCAGTTGGACAGGCCCGACAGATGGCTACACCTTC.

The chain combines TRBV5-4 with TRBJ2-5; TRBD2 agrees at 7 bases. Germline V CDR1 and CDR2: SGHNT, YYREEE (reference sequence). This CDR3 region has 13 residues. After removal of 4 bases from V and 5 bases from J, the junction contained 5 bases not matched to a gene. The chain's CDR3 is CASSPGGQETQYF. CDR3 nucleotides: TGTGCCAGCAGCCCGGGAGGCCAGGAGACCCAGTACTTC.

This rearrangement joins TRBV4-1 to TRBJ2-2; a weak D match, TRBD1 (6 bases). V was pared by 4 bases and J by 1 base, with 13 bases between. This CDR3 region has 16 residues. Germline loops: CDR1 MGHRA, CDR2 YSYEKL. The CDR3 here is CASSLSGHGNTGELFF. In DNA form, the CDR3 reads TGCGCCAGCAGCCTTTCGGGACACGGGAACACCGGGGAGCTGTTTTTT.

This chain uses TRBV28 with TRBJ1-2, with D possibly TRBD1 on 5 matching bases. CDR3 size: 13 residues. Trimming cost V 3 bases and J 5 bases, with 10 bases left between them. Per the germline V gene, CDR1 is MDHEN and CDR2 is SYDVKM. The CDR3 loop is CASSLGEGYGYTF. The CDR3, as DNA: TGTGCCAGCAGTTTGGGGGAGGGATATGGCTACACCTTC.

This sequence joins TRBV6-5 and TRBJ1-2, with unresolved D. Germline V gives CDR1 MNHEY, CDR2 SVGAGI. V shed 8 bases and J shed 4 bases, with 11 bases lying between them. The CDR3 is 12 amino acids. CDR3 in DNA: TGTGCCAGCGGAGGGCCGTCCTATGGCTACACCTTC. This gives the protein CASGGPSYGYTF.

This rearrangement joins TRBV5-6 to TRBJ2-5; unclear D gene. Trimming stripped 1 base from V and 1 base from J, with 17 bases between. CDR1 is SGHDT, CDR2 YYEEEE, per germline. CDR3 size: 17 residues. The CDR3 DNA follows: TGTGCCAGCAGCTTGACCCCCCGCGGAGATATCCAAGAGACCCAGTACTTC. Its protein product is CASSLTPRGDIQETQYF.

The V and J genes are TRBV7-9 and TRBJ2-1; TRBD1 is a possible D gene (8 bases). CDR1 and CDR2 from the germline V gene are SEHNR and FQNEAQ (reference sequence). The CDR3 loop spans 14 amino acids. V was shortened by 6 bases and J by 9 bases, with 18 bases between the two germline ends. CDR3 in amino acids: CASRTLTGEGEQFF. CDR3 in DNA: TGTGCCAGCAGAACGTTGACAGGGGAGGGTGAGCAGTTCTTC.

The chain joins TRBV9 to TRBJ2-7; no reliable D call. V was shortened by 3 bases and J by 4 bases, with 14 bases between the two germline ends. This CDR3 spans 14 amino acids. CDR1 SGDLS and CDR2 YYNGEE come from the germline V gene. DNA for the CDR3: TGTGCCAGCAGCGCTCAGGTGAATTCATACGAGCAGTACTTC. Translation gives CASSAQVNSYEQYF.

The V gene is TRBV18, the J gene TRBJ2-7; D is possibly TRBD2 (6 bases). The germline CDR1 and CDR2 sequences are KGHSH and LQKENI. The CDR3 is 16 residues long. V was cut by 5 bases and J by 3 bases, with 20 bases left in between. The CDR3 coding sequence is TGTGCCAGCTCAGTAAATTGGGGGGATAGGAACTACGAGCAGTACTTC. Translation gives CASSVNWGDRNYEQYF.

The chain has TRBV6-6 and TRBJ2-3, with D tentatively TRBD1 (5 bases). The CDR3 is 15 residues long. Deletions cut 2 bases from V and 4 bases from J, with 13 bases between. Germline CDR1 and CDR2: MNHNY and SVGAGI (reference sequence). The CDR3 nucleotides read TGTGCCAGCAGTTACAGGGGTTGGGGCGCAGATACGCAGTATTTT. This sequence encodes CASSYRGWGADTQYF.

The chain links TRBV7-2 to TRBJ2-7; D is unresolved. The ends were cut back, 1 base at V and 3 bases at J, with 7 bases in the middle. Germline V gives CDR1 SGHTA, CDR2 FQGNSA. CDR3 length equals 13 residues. The CDR3 DNA reads TGTGCCAGCAGCTTAGACGCTGTCTACGAGCAGTACTTC. It is translated as CASSLDAVYEQYF.

The chain has TRBV11-2 and TRBJ2-2; no clear D. Germline loops: CDR1 SGHAT, CDR2 FQNNGV. V lost 4 bases and J 5 bases, leaving 8 bases between the germline ends. The CDR3 has 13 residues. CDR3 in DNA: TGTGCCAGCAGCTATCATAAGACCGGGGAGCTGTTTTTT. Protein: CASSYHKTGELFF.

The V and J genes are TRBV6-6 and TRBJ1-5; D is perhaps TRBD1 (5 bases). This CDR3 has 14 amino acids. V lost 10 bases, J lost 0 bases, and 13 bases lay in between. Germline CDR1 reads MNHNY; CDR2 reads SVGAGI (reference sequence). CDR3 bases: TGTGCCACCACTGGGGCTTCTAGCAATCAGCCCCAGCATTTT. Its translation: CATTGASSNQPQHF.

Written as DNA, the CDR3 is TGTGCCAGCAGCGGGACAGGGAATGAAGCTTTCTTT. Translation: CASSGTGNEAFF. V usage is TRBV11-3 and J usage is TRBJ1-1; 9 bases fit TRBD1. The CDR3 loop spans 12 amino acids. With V trimmed by 5 bases and J by 7 bases, 2 bases remained unmatched. The V gene's germline CDR1 is SGHNT and CDR2 YENEEA.

The chain uses TRBV18 and TRBJ2-6; D gene uncertain. The CDR3 is made up of 14 amino acids. Trimming cost V 3 bases and J 0 bases, with 3 bases left between them. The germline V gene encodes CDR1 KGHSH and CDR2 LQKENI. CDR3 in amino acids: CASSPYSGANVLTF. The CDR3 region has the DNA TGTGCCAGCTCACCTTACTCTGGGGCCAACGTCCTGACTTTC.

This clone was seen a handful of times. V is TRBV7-2 and J is TRBJ2-1; unclear D gene. The germline V gene has CDR1 SGHTA and CDR2 FQGNSA. The CDR3 is 13 residues long. V was pared by 4 bases and J by 9 bases, with 13 bases between. CDR3: CASSYSSPPEQFF. The CDR3 nucleotides are TGTGCCAGCAGCTACAGCTCTCCCCCTGAGCAGTTCTTC.

For this clone: This same CDR3 is encoded by further DNA sequences in the sample. The genes are TRBV7-9 and TRBJ2-3; D gene unclear. V lost 0 bases and J 6 bases, leaving 7 bases between the germline ends. Germline CDR1 SEHNR, CDR2 FQNEAQ (reference sequence). The CDR3 runs to 13 residues. The CDR3 bases are TGTGCCAGCAGCTTAGCGCTAACCGATACGCAGTATTTT. As protein: CASSLALTDTQYF. The full variable domain, its missing parts supplied by reference TRBV7-9 and TRBJ2-3, is DTGVSQNPRHKITKRGQNVTFRCDPISEHNRLYWYRQTLGQGPEFLTYFQNEAQLEKSRLLSDRFSAERPKGSFSTLEIQRTEQGDSAMYLCASSLALTDTQYFGPGTRLTVL.

V gene TRBV25-1 combines with J gene TRBJ1-2, with D maybe TRBD1 (5 bases). The V end was cut by 0 bases, the J end by 4 bases, with 9 bases between. The CDR3 is 14 residues long. Germline CDR1 reads MGHDK; CDR2 reads SYGVNS. Here the CDR3 DNA reads TGTGCCAGCAGTGAATATGACAGTAGCTATGGCTACACCTTC. Its protein product is CASSEYDSSYGYTF.